This record covers a single T cell receptor (beta chain). Its antigen target is currently unknown. Nothing much larger sits one base from this clone, and base qualities are not available. Participants in the prospective study were aged about 18 to 95 years, lived in 20 to 30 United States geographic areas, and enrolled through a virtual design. In the prospective study, participants were assigned to cohorts based on the clinical history participants reported in a screening survey and a study questionnaire. Recovered participants in ImmuneRACE Cohort 3 were defined as having two consecutive negative NP/OP PCR tests, clearance from a healthcare professional, or resolution of symptoms. In the prospective study, whole blood, serum and a nasopharyngeal or oropharyngeal swab were collected from each participant by mobile phlebotomists. Participants in the prospective study had the option to provide additional blood draws and questionnaires over an approximately two-month period. Before DNA extraction, blood samples from the prospective study were shipped at room temperature or frozen.

Per the germline V gene, ENHRY is the CDR1 and SYGVKD is the CDR2. The CDR3 numbers 14 residues from cysteine through phenylalanine. Only the CDR3 portion is preserved as DNA: 42 bases, with reading frame beginning at the first base. V is pared back by 3 bases and J by 0 bases, with 3 bases lying between the germline termini. The data stem from a study of blood T cell repertoires in COVID-19 (dated by TCRdb to about 2020). Describing the broader study: Samples from collaborators originated in the United States, Italy and Spain and spanned both the acute and convalescent phases of COVID-19. Where HLA class I and class II types were available, the types were taken from metadata supplied by the sample provider, not from assay-based typing. The repertoires were released in a freely available public database meant as a resource for research on the immune response to SARS-CoV-2. The samples were drawn from the first 160 participants of the ongoing ImmuneRACE study and from 1,254 subjects provided by 6 global collaborators. Deeply sampled blood TCRbeta repertoires from subjects exposed to, actively infected with, or recovered from COVID-19 were included in the dataset. A de-identified subject ID, COVID-19 status, age in years and sex were almost always included in the sample metadata. The material from the prospective study consisted of cDNA or gDNA derived from T cells, B-cell-depleted T cells, or PBMCs. Points the paper makes about the study in general: Clinical and demographic metadata were provided uncurated, with the amount varying by source and participant.

The immunoSEQ Assay, a bias-controlled multiplex PCR, was used to amplify TCRbeta CDR3 regions from genomic DNA. The study's processing was this. Within the assay, amplification of reference gene primers was used to estimate how many nucleated cells each sample contained. Sequence reads were collapsed and filtered to measure the absolute abundance of every unique TCRbeta CDR3 rearrangement. For each sample, productive Simpson clonality was calculated as the square root of Simpson's diversity index across productive rearrangements. The clones in this table, taken by TCRdb from immuneACCESS, are in-frame only. Not every clone is retained; where verified, under half of the shortfall comes from an unresolved V gene, and the cause of the rest is unknown. V, J and clone size reflect that table, while D and trimming were determined from the DNA. In this sample the table shows approximately 200,000 clones, less than 85% of which occur a single time. The top ten clonotypes cover around 20% of the sample.

What was sequenced was PBMCs or T cells enriched from blood (not recorded which). This TCR was recovered from a man in his forties who had recovered from COVID-19. This sequence uses TRBV10-3 and TRBJ2-6; no D gene call is confident. The CDR3 protein: CAISDSSGANVLTF. Read as DNA, the sequence is TGTGCCATCAGTGACTCCTCTGGGGCCAACGTCCTGACTTTC.